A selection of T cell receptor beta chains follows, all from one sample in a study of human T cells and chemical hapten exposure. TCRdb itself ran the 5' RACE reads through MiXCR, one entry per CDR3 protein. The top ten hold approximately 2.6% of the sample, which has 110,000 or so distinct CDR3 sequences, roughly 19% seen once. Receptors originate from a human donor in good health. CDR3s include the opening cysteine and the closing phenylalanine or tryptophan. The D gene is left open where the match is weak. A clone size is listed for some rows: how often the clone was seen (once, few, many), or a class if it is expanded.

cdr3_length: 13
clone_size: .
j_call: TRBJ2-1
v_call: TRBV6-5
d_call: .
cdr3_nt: TGTGCCAGCAGTGCGACTAGGTACAATGAGCAGTTCTTC
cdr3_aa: CASSATRYNEQFF

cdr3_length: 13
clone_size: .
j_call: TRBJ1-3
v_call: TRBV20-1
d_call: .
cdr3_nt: TGCAGTGCAAGGTTCCTGGGGGGAAACACCATATATTTT
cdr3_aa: CSARFLGGNTIYF

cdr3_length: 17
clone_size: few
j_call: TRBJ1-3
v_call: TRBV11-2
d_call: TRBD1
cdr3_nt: TGTGCCAGCAGCTTTGGGGACAGGATCTCCTCTGGAAACACCATATATTTT
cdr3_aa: CASSFGDRISSGNTIYF

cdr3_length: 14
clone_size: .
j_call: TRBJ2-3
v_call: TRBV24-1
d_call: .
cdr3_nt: TGTGCCACCCAGGGGGGGAGCTGGAAAGATACGCAGTATTTT
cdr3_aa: CATQGGSWKDTQYF

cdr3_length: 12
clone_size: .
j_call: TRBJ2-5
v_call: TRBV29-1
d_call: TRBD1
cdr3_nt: TGCAGCGCCGGACAGGGCCAAGAGACCCAGTACTTC
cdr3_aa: CSAGQGQETQYF

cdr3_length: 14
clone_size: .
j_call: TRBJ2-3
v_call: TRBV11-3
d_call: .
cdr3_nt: TGTGCCAGCAGCCTCAGCCCTTTAACAGATACGCAGTATTTT
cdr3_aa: CASSLSPLTDTQYF

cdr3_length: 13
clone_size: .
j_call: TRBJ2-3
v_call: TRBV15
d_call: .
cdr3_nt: TGTGCCACCAGCCGCCTATGGACAGATACGCAGTATTTT
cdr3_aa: CATSRLWTDTQYF

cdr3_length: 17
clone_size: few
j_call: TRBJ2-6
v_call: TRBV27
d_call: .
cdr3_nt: TGTGCCAGCAGTCCCGGACTTCCTAGCTCTGGGGCCAACGTCCTGACTTTC
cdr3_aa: CASSPGLPSSGANVLTF

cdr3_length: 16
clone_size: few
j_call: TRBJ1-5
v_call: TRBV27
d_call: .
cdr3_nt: TGTGCCAGCAGCAGGACTCAGGGGCCTCTCAATCAGCCCCAGCATTTT
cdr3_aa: CASSRTQGPLNQPQHF

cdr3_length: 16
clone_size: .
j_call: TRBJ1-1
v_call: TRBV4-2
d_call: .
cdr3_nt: TGTGCCAGCAGCCAAGTTACGGCAGGGGTTAACACTGAAGCTTTCTTT
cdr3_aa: CASSQVTAGVNTEAFF

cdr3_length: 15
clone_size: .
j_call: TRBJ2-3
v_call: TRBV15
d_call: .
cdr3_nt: TGTGCCACCAGGGAGGGGGGCCTGAACACAGATACGCAGTATTTT
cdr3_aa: CATREGGLNTDTQYF

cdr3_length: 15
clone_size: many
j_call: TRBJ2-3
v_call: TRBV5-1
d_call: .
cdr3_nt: TGCGCCAGCAGCTTCAACGGGGGATCGGAAGATACGCAGTATTTT
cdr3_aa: CASSFNGGSEDTQYF

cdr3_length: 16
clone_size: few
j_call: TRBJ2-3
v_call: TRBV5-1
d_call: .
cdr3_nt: TGCGCCAGCAGCTTGGCCGGGAGTAGCGTCACAGATACGCAGTATTTT
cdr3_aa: CASSLAGSSVTDTQYF

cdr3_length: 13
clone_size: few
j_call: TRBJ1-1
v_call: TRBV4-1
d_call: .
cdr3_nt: TGCGCCAGCAGCTGGGACGGCTACACTGAAGCTTTCTTT
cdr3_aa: CASSWDGYTEAFF

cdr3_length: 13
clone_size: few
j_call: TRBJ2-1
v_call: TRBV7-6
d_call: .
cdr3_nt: TGTGCCAGCAGCTCCGACAACTACAATGAGCAGTTCTTC
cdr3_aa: CASSSDNYNEQFF

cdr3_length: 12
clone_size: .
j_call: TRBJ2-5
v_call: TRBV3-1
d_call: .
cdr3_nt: TGTGCCAGCAGCCAAGGGGGTGAGACCCAGTACTTC
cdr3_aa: CASSQGGETQYF

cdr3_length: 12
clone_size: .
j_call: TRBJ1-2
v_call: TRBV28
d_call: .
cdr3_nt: TGTGCCAGCAGCGGGACTGCATATGGCTACACCTTC
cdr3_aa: CASSGTAYGYTF

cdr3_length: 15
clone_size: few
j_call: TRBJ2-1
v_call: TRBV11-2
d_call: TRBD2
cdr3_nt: TGTGCCAGCAGCTACTCGCTAGCGGCGTACAATGAGCAGTTCTTC
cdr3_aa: CASSYSLAAYNEQFF

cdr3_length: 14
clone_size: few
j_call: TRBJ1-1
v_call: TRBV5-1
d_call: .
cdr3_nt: TGCGCCAGCAGCTTGGAACTAGAGGGGACTGAAGCTTTCTTT
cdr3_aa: CASSLELEGTEAFF

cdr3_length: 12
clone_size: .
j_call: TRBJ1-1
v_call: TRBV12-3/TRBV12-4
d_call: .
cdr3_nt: TGTGCCAGCAGTACAAAAACGGGTGAAGCTTTCTTT
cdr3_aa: CASSTKTGEAFF

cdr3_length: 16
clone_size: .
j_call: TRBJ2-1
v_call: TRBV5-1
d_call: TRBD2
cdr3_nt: TGCGCCAGCAGCCGGGCGGGGGATCTCTCCTACAATGAGCAGTTCTTC
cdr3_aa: CASSRAGDLSYNEQFF

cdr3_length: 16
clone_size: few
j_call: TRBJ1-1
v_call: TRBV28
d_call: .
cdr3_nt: TGTGCCAGCAGACGGGTGCCTTTCATAATGAACACTGAAGCTTTCTTT
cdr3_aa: CASRRVPFIMNTEAFF

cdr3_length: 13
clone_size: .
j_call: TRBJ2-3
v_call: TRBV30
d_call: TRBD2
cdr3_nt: TGTGCCTGGGGTCAGCGGGAGCGTAGTACGCAGTATTTT
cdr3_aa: CAWGQRERSTQYF

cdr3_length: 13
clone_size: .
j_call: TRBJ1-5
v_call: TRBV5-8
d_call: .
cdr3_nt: TGTGCCAGCAGCTTGAGGCGCAATCAGCCCCAGCATTTT
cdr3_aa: CASSLRRNQPQHF

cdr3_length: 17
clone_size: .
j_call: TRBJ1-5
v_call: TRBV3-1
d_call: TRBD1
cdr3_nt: TGTGCCAGCAGCCAACTACCACCGGGACAGGGTGTTCAGCCCCGGCATTTT
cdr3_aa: CASSQLPPGQGVQPRHF

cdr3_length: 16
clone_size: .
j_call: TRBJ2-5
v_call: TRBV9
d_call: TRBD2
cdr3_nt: TGTGCCAGCAGCGTCTTAGCGGGAGGGCTTCAAGAGACCCAGTACTTC
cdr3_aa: CASSVLAGGLQETQYF

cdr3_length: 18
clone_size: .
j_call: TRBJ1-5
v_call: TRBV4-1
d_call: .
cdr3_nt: TGCGCCAGCAGCCAAGATTCCATACAAGTACTTAGCAATCAGCCCCAGCATTTT
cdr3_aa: CASSQDSIQVLSNQPQHF

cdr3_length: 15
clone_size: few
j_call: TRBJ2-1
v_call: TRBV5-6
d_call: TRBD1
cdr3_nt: TGTGCCAGCAGCATGCCGGGACAGGGGTGGGGTGAGCAGTTCTTC
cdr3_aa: CASSMPGQGWGEQFF